This T cell receptor beta chain originates from a study of T-cell reconstitution after alpha-beta-depleted transplantation in children. Notes on the study in general: T-cell counts and diversity at one year post-transplant came mainly from newly produced T cells. Diversity of TCRbeta at day 60 was high in some patients, arising from surviving recipient T cells and thymic progenitors. Alpha-beta T cells present about two months after transplant were reported to originate from several hundred expanded graft clones.

The CDR3 is 12 amino acids. Germline loops: CDR1 SQVTM, CDR2 ANQGSEA. The V end was cut by 7 bases, the J end by 4 bases, with 13 bases between. This clonotype was counted only a few times. Its antigen is unidentified. Unique molecular identifiers were used to barcode this TCRbeta library. TCRdb re-analysed the PCR reads in MiXCR, keeping a single row per CDR3 protein. The sample yields about 460,000 distinct CDR3 sequences, approximately 10% seen once. V usage is TRBV29-1 and J usage is TRBJ1-2; D might be TRBD1 (6 bases). The source was PBMCs, mostly from graft donor cells, collected 180 days after TCRalphabeta/CD19-depleted stem cell transplant. This receptor was taken from a female patient aged 2 to 10 who had a stem cell transplant for aplastic anemia, so the T cells may come from the graft donor. The CDR3 region is CSARRGTYGYTF. CDR3 nucleotide sequence: TGCAGCGCCCGCAGGGGAACCTATGGCTACACCTTC.